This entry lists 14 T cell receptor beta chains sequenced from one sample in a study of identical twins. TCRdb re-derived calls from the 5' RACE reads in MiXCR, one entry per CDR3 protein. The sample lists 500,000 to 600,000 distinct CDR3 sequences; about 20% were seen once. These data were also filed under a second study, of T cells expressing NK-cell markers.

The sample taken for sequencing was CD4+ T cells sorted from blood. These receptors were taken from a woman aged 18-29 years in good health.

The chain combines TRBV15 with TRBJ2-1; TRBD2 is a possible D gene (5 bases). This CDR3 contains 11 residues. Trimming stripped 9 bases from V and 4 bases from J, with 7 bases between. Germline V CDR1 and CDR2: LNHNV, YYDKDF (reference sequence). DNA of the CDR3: TGTGCCACGCGGGCTTACAATGAGCAGTTCTTC. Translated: CATRAYNEQFF.

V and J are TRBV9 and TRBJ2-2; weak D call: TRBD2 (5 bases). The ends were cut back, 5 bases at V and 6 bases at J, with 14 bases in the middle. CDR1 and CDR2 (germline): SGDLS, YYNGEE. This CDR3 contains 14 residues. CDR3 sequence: CASRDDNGAGELFF. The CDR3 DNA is TGTGCCAGCAGGGACGACAACGGGGCCGGGGAGCTGTTTTTT.

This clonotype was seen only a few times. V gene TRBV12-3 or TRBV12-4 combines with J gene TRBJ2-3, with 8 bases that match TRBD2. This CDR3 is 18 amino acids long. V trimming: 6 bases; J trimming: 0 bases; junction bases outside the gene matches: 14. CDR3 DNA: TGTGCCAGCAGAAGCGGGGGACGGGCCTTACATAGCACAGATACGCAGTATTTT. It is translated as CASRSGGRALHSTDTQYF.

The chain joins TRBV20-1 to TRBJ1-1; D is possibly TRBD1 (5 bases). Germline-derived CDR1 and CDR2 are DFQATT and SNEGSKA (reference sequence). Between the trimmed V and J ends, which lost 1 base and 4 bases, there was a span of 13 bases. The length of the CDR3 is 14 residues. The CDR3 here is CSARVGRRGTEAFF. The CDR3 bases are TGCAGTGCTAGAGTAGGTCGGAGGGGCACTGAAGCTTTCTTT.

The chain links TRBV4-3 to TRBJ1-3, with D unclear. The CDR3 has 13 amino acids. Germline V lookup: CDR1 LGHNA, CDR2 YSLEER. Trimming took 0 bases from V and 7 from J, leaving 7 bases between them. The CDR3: CASSQDVENTIYF. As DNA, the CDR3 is TGCGCCAGCAGCCAAGATGTTGAGAACACCATATATTTT.

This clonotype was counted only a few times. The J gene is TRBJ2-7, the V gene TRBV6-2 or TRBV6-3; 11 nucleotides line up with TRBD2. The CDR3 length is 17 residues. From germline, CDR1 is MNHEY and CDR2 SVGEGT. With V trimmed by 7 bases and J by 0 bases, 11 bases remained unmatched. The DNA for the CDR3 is TGTGCCAGCATCTTTATTTTAGCGGGAGGGCCCTCCTACGAGCAGTACTTC. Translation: CASIFILAGGPSYEQYF.

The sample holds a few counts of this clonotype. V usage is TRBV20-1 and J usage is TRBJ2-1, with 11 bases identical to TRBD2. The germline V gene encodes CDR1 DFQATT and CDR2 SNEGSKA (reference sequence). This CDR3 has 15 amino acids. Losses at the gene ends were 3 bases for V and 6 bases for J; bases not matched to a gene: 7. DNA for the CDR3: TGCAGTGCTAGCTTGACTAGCGGGGCAGTCAATGAGCAGTTCTTC. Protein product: CSASLTSGAVNEQFF.

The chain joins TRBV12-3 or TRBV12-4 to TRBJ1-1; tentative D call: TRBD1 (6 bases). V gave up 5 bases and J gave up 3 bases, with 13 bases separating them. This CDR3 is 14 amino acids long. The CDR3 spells CASSLTGFDTEAFF. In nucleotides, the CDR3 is TGTGCCAGCAGTCTAACAGGGTTCGACACTGAAGCTTTCTTT.

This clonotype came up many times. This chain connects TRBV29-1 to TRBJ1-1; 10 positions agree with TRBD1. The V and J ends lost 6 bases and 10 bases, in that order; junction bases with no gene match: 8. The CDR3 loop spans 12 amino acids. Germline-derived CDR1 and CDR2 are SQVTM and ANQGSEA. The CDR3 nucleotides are TGCAGCGTGGACAGGGGGTTACCCCCAGCTTTCTTT. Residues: CSVDRGLPPAFF.

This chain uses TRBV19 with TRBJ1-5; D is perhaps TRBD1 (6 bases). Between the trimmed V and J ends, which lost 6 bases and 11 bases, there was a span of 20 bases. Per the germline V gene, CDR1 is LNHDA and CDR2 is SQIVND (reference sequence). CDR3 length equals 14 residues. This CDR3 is CASRSGASQLTQHF. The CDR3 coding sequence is TGTGCCAGTAGATCGGGGGCCTCGCAATTAACCCAGCATTTT. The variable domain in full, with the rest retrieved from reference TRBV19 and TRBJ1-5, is DGGITQSPKYLFRKEGQNVTLSCEQNLNHDAMYWYRQDPGQGLRLIYYSQIVNDFQKGDIAEGYSVSREKKESFPLTVTSAQKNPTAFYLCASRSGASQLTQHFGDGTRLSIL.

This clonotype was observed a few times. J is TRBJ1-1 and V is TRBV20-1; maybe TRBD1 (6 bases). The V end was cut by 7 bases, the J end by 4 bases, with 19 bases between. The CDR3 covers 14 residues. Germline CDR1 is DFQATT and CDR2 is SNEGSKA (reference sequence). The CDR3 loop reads CSGKGEGAGTEAFF. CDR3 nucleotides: TGCAGTGGGAAGGGGGAGGGTGCTGGCACTGAAGCTTTCTTT.

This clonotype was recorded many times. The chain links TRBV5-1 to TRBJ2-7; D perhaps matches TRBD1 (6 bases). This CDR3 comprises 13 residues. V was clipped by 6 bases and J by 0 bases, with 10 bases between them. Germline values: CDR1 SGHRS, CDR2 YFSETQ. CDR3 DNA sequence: TGCGCCAGCATGGGGGACAACTCCTACGAGCAGTACTTC. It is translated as CASMGDNSYEQYF. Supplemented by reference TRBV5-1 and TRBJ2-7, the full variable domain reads KAGVTQTPRYLIKTRGQQVTLSCSPISGHRSVSWYQQTPGQGLQFLFEYFSETQRNKGNFPGRFSGRQFSNSRSEMNVSTLELGDSALYLCASMGDNSYEQYFGPGTRLTVT.

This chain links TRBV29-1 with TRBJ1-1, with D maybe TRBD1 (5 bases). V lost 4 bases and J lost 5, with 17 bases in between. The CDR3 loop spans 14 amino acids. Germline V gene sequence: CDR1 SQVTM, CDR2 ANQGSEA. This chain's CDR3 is CSVGKGMGRTEAFF. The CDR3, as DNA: TGCAGCGTTGGAAAGGGGATGGGACGGACTGAAGCTTTCTTT.

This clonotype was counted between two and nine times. DNA for the CDR3: TGCAGTGCTAGATGGACGAGCACAGATACGCAGTATTTT. Translation: CSARWTSTDTQYF. The chain recombines TRBV20-1 with TRBJ2-3; D unclear. Germline V gene data show CDR1 as DFQATT and CDR2 as SNEGSKA (reference sequence). V gave up 2 bases and J gave up 0 bases, with 6 bases separating them. The CDR3 has 13 residues.